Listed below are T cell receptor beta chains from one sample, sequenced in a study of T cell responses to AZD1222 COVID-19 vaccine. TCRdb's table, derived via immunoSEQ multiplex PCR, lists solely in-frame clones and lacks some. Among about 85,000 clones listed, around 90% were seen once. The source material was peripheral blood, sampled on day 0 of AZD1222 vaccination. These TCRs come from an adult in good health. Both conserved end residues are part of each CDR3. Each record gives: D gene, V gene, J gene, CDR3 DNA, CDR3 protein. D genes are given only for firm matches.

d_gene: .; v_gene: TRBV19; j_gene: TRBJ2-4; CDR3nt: TGTGCCACCGGCTCACCGGTTCAGTACTTC; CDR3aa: CATGSPVQYF
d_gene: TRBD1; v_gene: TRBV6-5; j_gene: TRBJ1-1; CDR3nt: TGTGCCAGCAGGTTGACAGGGGCGAACACTGAAGCTTTCTTT; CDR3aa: CASRLTGANTEAFF
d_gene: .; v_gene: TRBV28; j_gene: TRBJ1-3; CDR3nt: TGTGCCAGCAGTTCGGAGGGAGTCGTGGAAAACACCATATATTTT; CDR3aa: CASSSEGVVENTIYF
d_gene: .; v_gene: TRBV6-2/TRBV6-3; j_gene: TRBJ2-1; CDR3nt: TGTGCCAGCAGTTGGGATTTAAATAAACGGGAACATTCCTACAATGAGCAGTTCTTC; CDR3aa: CASSWDLNKREHSYNEQFF
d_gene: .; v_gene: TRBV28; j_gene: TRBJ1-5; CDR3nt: TGTGCCAGCAGTCCCGCGGGGGTTGGCAATCAGCCCCAGCATTTT; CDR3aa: CASSPAGVGNQPQHF
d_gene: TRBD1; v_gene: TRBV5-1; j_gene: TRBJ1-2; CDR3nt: TGCGCCAGCAGCTCATCAGGGGGCAGTAATGGCTACACCTTC; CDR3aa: CASSSSGGSNGYTF
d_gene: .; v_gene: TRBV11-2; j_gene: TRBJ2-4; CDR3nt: TGTGCCAGCAGCAGTCTTAGGGGGGCGTTAGCCAAAAACATTCAGTACTTC; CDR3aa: CASSSLRGALAKNIQYF
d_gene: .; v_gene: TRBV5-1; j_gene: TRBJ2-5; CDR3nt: TGCGCCAGCAGCCCCTGGACAGCACAAGAGACCCAGTACTTC; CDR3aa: CASSPWTAQETQYF
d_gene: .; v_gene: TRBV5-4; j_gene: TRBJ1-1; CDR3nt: TGTGCCAGCAGCTCCCCAGGAAGGGGGGAAGCTTTCTTT; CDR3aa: CASSSPGRGEAFF
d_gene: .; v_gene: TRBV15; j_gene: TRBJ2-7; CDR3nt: TGTGCCACCAGCAGGTACACGACCGAGCAGTACTTC; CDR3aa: CATSRYTTEQYF
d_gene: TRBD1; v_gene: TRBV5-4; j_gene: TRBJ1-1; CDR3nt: TGTGCCAGCAGCGGAACAGGGGGCACTGAAGCTTTCTTT; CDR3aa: CASSGTGGTEAFF
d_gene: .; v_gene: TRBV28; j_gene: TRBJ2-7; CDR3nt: TGTGCCAGCATCGGGGAAGGAAATGTCTACGAGCAGTACTTC; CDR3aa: CASIGEGNVYEQYF
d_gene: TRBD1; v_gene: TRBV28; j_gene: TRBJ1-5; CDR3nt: TGTGCCAGCAGCCGGGGACAGCTCAATCAGCCCCAGCATTTT; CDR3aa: CASSRGQLNQPQHF
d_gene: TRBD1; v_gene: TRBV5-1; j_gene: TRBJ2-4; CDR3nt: TGCGCCAGCAGCTTGGGGGGGACAGATCTAGCCAAAAACATTCAGTACTTC; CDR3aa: CASSLGGTDLAKNIQYF